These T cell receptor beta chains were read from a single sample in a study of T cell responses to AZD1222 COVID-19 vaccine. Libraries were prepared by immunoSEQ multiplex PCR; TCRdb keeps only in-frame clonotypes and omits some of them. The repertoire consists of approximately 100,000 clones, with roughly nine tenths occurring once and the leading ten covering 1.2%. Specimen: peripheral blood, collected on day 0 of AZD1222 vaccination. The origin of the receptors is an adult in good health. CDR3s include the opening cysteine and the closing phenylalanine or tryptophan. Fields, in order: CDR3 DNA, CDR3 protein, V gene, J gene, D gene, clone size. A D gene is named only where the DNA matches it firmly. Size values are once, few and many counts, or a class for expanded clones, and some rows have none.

CDR3nt: TGTGCCAGCAGCCAAGTCTGGGCAGACAACACCGGGGAGCTGTTTTTT
CDR3aa: CASSQVWADNTGELFF
v_gene: TRBV3-1/TRBV3-2
j_gene: TRBJ2-2
d_gene: NA
abundance: NA

CDR3nt: TGTGCCAGCAGCCCGACGAACGGTTCACCCCTCCACTTT
CDR3aa: CASSPTNGSPLHF
v_gene: TRBV11-2
j_gene: TRBJ1-6
d_gene: NA
abundance: NA

CDR3nt: TGTGCCAGCAGCCAATGGTCAACCGGGGGATACGAGCAGTACTTC
CDR3aa: CASSQWSTGGYEQYF
v_gene: TRBV3-1/TRBV3-2
j_gene: TRBJ2-7
d_gene: NA
abundance: few

CDR3nt: TGTGCCAGCAGCCAGTGGGGTGGGGGCGTTCAGCCCCAGCATTTT
CDR3aa: CASSQWGGGVQPQHF
v_gene: TRBV28
j_gene: TRBJ1-5
d_gene: NA
abundance: NA

CDR3nt: TGTGCCAGTAGTATGGAGGGGGCGTACTATGGCTACACCTTC
CDR3aa: CASSMEGAYYGYTF
v_gene: TRBV19
j_gene: TRBJ1-2
d_gene: TRBD1
abundance: NA

CDR3nt: TGTGCCAGCAGTCCAGTGGGAGGGACAAGCAAGAATCAGCCCCAGCATTTT
CDR3aa: CASSPVGGTSKNQPQHF
v_gene: TRBV27
j_gene: TRBJ1-5
d_gene: NA
abundance: NA

CDR3nt: TGTGCCAGCAGTCCTCGGTCGGGGGCGCGAACTGAAGCTTTCTTT
CDR3aa: CASSPRSGARTEAFF
v_gene: TRBV27
j_gene: TRBJ1-1
d_gene: NA
abundance: NA

CDR3nt: TGTGCCAGCTCACCAAACCCGACAGACCTTTACACTGAAGCTTTCTTT
CDR3aa: CASSPNPTDLYTEAFF
v_gene: TRBV18
j_gene: TRBJ1-1
d_gene: NA
abundance: few

CDR3nt: TGTGCCAGCAGCTCATACGGGACAGACAATCAGCCCCAGCATTTT
CDR3aa: CASSSYGTDNQPQHF
v_gene: TRBV7-2
j_gene: TRBJ1-5
d_gene: TRBD1
abundance: NA

CDR3nt: TGTGCCACCAGCAGAGTCGATTCTGAAAAACTGTTTTTT
CDR3aa: CATSRVDSEKLFF
v_gene: TRBV15
j_gene: TRBJ1-4
d_gene: NA
abundance: NA

CDR3nt: TGTGCCTGGAGGAGAGTTGGAAACACCATATATTTT
CDR3aa: CAWRRVGNTIYF
v_gene: TRBV30
j_gene: TRBJ1-3
d_gene: NA
abundance: NA

CDR3nt: TGTGCCAGCAGTTTAGAATTGAATCAGCCCCAGCATTTT
CDR3aa: CASSLELNQPQHF
v_gene: TRBV12-3/TRBV12-4
j_gene: TRBJ1-5
d_gene: NA
abundance: NA

CDR3nt: TGTGCCAGCAGTCAAACAGGGGGCCGAAGGCGCACAGATACGCAGTATTTT
CDR3aa: CASSQTGGRRRTDTQYF
v_gene: TRBV6-6
j_gene: TRBJ2-3
d_gene: TRBD1
abundance: NA

CDR3nt: TGCGCCAGCAGCCGGAAGACAGGGGGAACCTATAATTCACCCCTCCACTTT
CDR3aa: CASSRKTGGTYNSPLHF
v_gene: TRBV4-3
j_gene: TRBJ1-6
d_gene: TRBD1
abundance: NA

CDR3nt: TGCGCCAGCAACCCCCTGGCGGGAGGAAGCAATGAGCAGTTCTTC
CDR3aa: CASNPLAGGSNEQFF
v_gene: TRBV5-1
j_gene: TRBJ2-1
d_gene: TRBD2
abundance: NA

CDR3nt: TGTGCCAGCAGCCCCTCGTGGCGGGACAGGGATACGCAGTATTTT
CDR3aa: CASSPSWRDRDTQYF
v_gene: TRBV9
j_gene: TRBJ2-3
d_gene: TRBD1
abundance: NA

CDR3nt: TGTGCCAGCAGCTTAGAAGGTAGCGGGGGGCCCACAGATACGCAGTATTTT
CDR3aa: CASSLEGSGGPTDTQYF
v_gene: TRBV11-3
j_gene: TRBJ2-3
d_gene: TRBD2
abundance: NA

CDR3nt: TGTGCCAGCAGCCCCACAGGGAGGCACACCGGGGAGCTGTTTTTT
CDR3aa: CASSPTGRHTGELFF
v_gene: TRBV11-3
j_gene: TRBJ2-2
d_gene: NA
abundance: few

CDR3nt: TGTGCCAGCAGTGTATTGGGAGTCCAACCGTTCTCTGGAAACACCATATATTTT
CDR3aa: CASSVLGVQPFSGNTIYF
v_gene: TRBV2
j_gene: TRBJ1-3
d_gene: NA
abundance: NA

CDR3nt: TGTGCCAGCAGCTTAGCCCCCGGACAGGGTAAAGAGACCCAGTACTTC
CDR3aa: CASSLAPGQGKETQYF
v_gene: TRBV7-9
j_gene: TRBJ2-5
d_gene: TRBD1
abundance: NA

CDR3nt: TGTGCCAGCAGCGTAGGGGGACAGGGTAACGAGCAGTACTTC
CDR3aa: CASSVGGQGNEQYF
v_gene: TRBV9
j_gene: TRBJ2-7
d_gene: TRBD1
abundance: NA

CDR3nt: TGTGCCAGCAGCGTAGCTAGCGGGAGTGAGACCCAGTACTTC
CDR3aa: CASSVASGSETQYF
v_gene: TRBV9
j_gene: TRBJ2-5
d_gene: TRBD2
abundance: NA

CDR3nt: TGTGCCAGCTCACCCCAGGGACAGGGCTCTGGAAACACCATATATTTT
CDR3aa: CASSPQGQGSGNTIYF
v_gene: TRBV18
j_gene: TRBJ1-3
d_gene: TRBD1
abundance: NA

CDR3nt: TGTGCCAGCACCGCACTTCAGACAGGGATCGAGCAGTACTTC
CDR3aa: CASTALQTGIEQYF
v_gene: TRBV6-5
j_gene: TRBJ2-7
d_gene: TRBD1
abundance: NA

CDR3nt: TGTGCCAGCAGCCAAGCCTTAGCGGGGGGGCTTGGAGCTAGTCAAGAGACCCAGTACTTC
CDR3aa: CASSQALAGGLGASQETQYF
v_gene: TRBV3-1/TRBV3-2
j_gene: TRBJ2-5
d_gene: TRBD2
abundance: NA

CDR3nt: TGTGCCACCAGTGATTTGGCCGGGACAGGGGTGGAGACCCAGTACTTC
CDR3aa: CATSDLAGTGVETQYF
v_gene: TRBV24-1
j_gene: TRBJ2-5
d_gene: TRBD1
abundance: NA

CDR3nt: TGTGCCAGCAGCGCAGCCCCTGATAGCAATCAGCCCCAGCATTTT
CDR3aa: CASSAAPDSNQPQHF
v_gene: TRBV11-2
j_gene: TRBJ1-5
d_gene: NA
abundance: once

CDR3nt: TGTGCCATCAGTTACCGGGACTCGAGCGAGCAGTACTTC
CDR3aa: CAISYRDSSEQYF
v_gene: TRBV10-3
j_gene: TRBJ2-7
d_gene: NA
abundance: once

CDR3nt: TGCAGTGCCATCCGGGGCCCTGAGCAGTTCTTC
CDR3aa: CSAIRGPEQFF
v_gene: TRBV20-1
j_gene: TRBJ2-1
d_gene: NA
abundance: once

CDR3nt: TGTGCCAGCTCCCCGGCGTCTGGAAACACCATATATTTT
CDR3aa: CASSPASGNTIYF
v_gene: TRBV18
j_gene: TRBJ1-3
d_gene: NA
abundance: once

CDR3nt: TGTGCCAGCAGCTTGGGGCCAGAGAATCAGCCCCAGCATTTT
CDR3aa: CASSLGPENQPQHF
v_gene: TRBV5-5
j_gene: TRBJ1-5
d_gene: NA
abundance: NA

CDR3nt: TGTGCCAGCACCTCCCCGACTCAGGTTGGCACTGAAGCTTTCTTT
CDR3aa: CASTSPTQVGTEAFF
v_gene: TRBV6-6
j_gene: TRBJ1-1
d_gene: NA
abundance: once

CDR3nt: TGTGCCAGCAGCCGACGGGCGGGAGGGCAGACCGGGGAGCTGTTTTTT
CDR3aa: CASSRRAGGQTGELFF
v_gene: TRBV7-3
j_gene: TRBJ2-2
d_gene: TRBD2
abundance: once

CDR3nt: TGTGCCAGCAGTCAAGTAACGGGGGAGACCCAGTACTTC
CDR3aa: CASSQVTGETQYF
v_gene: TRBV7-2
j_gene: TRBJ2-5
d_gene: NA
abundance: NA

CDR3nt: TGTGCCAGTAATGACAGGATGTATGGCTACACCTTC
CDR3aa: CASNDRMYGYTF
v_gene: TRBV19
j_gene: TRBJ1-2
d_gene: NA
abundance: NA

CDR3nt: TGTGCAAGTCGCTTAGGCGGGGAGGGTTGGGGGGAGAGAAACATTCAGTACTTC
CDR3aa: CASRLGGEGWGERNIQYF
v_gene: TRBV12-2
j_gene: TRBJ2-4
d_gene: NA
abundance: NA

CDR3nt: TGCAGTGCTGTTACAGGGGAGACCCAGTACTTC
CDR3aa: CSAVTGETQYF
v_gene: TRBV20-1
j_gene: TRBJ2-5
d_gene: NA
abundance: NA

CDR3nt: TGTGCCAGCAGCCCCCGACAGGGGGGGAACACTGAAGCTTTCTTT
CDR3aa: CASSPRQGGNTEAFF
v_gene: TRBV3-1/TRBV3-2
j_gene: TRBJ1-1
d_gene: TRBD1
abundance: NA

CDR3nt: TGTGCCAGCAGTAACAATGAGCAGTTCTTC
CDR3aa: CASSNNEQFF
v_gene: TRBV21-1
j_gene: TRBJ2-1
d_gene: NA
abundance: NA

CDR3nt: TGTGCCTGGAGTGTATGGGGGGCTACCCTCCACTTT
CDR3aa: CAWSVWGATLHF
v_gene: TRBV30
j_gene: TRBJ1-6
d_gene: NA
abundance: NA

CDR3nt: TGTGCCAGCAGCTTCACTAGCGCGAGGGCCGCGGGGTACGAGCAGTACTTC
CDR3aa: CASSFTSARAAGYEQYF
v_gene: TRBV7-2
j_gene: TRBJ2-7
d_gene: TRBD2
abundance: NA

CDR3nt: TGTGCCAGTAGACCGACAGGGGGCTTCGCAGATACGCAGTATTTT
CDR3aa: CASRPTGGFADTQYF
v_gene: TRBV19
j_gene: TRBJ2-3
d_gene: TRBD1
abundance: NA

CDR3nt: TGTGCCAGCAGGGAGACAGGGGGAGTCTACGAGCAGTACTTC
CDR3aa: CASRETGGVYEQYF
v_gene: TRBV28
j_gene: TRBJ2-7
d_gene: TRBD1
abundance: NA

CDR3nt: TGTGCCAGTAGTATTGGACTAGCGGCCTACAATGAGCAGTTCTTC
CDR3aa: CASSIGLAAYNEQFF
v_gene: TRBV19
j_gene: TRBJ2-1
d_gene: TRBD2
abundance: NA

CDR3nt: TGTGCCAGCAGCCCGGGACAGGGAATCCCCGAGCAGTACTTC
CDR3aa: CASSPGQGIPEQYF
v_gene: TRBV6-6
j_gene: TRBJ2-7
d_gene: TRBD1
abundance: NA

CDR3nt: TGTGCCAGTAGTACGGCGGGTCGAACAGGGCAGCCCCAGCATTTT
CDR3aa: CASSTAGRTGQPQHF
v_gene: TRBV19
j_gene: TRBJ1-5
d_gene: NA
abundance: NA

CDR3nt: TGTGCCAGCAGTGAAGTACGGGGCTACACCTTC
CDR3aa: CASSEVRGYTF
v_gene: TRBV6-1
j_gene: TRBJ1-2
d_gene: NA
abundance: NA

CDR3nt: TGTGCCAGCAGTCCCCATGACTACACTGAAGCTTTCTTT
CDR3aa: CASSPHDYTEAFF
v_gene: TRBV28
j_gene: TRBJ1-1
d_gene: NA
abundance: NA

CDR3nt: TGTGCCAGTAGTATAGCCAGACACAATGAGCAGTTCTTC
CDR3aa: CASSIARHNEQFF
v_gene: TRBV19
j_gene: TRBJ2-1
d_gene: NA
abundance: NA

CDR3nt: TGTGCCAGAAGCCTGGACTCGGGACACCTGGGGGAGACCCAGTACTTC
CDR3aa: CARSLDSGHLGETQYF
v_gene: TRBV5-3
j_gene: TRBJ2-5
d_gene: NA
abundance: NA